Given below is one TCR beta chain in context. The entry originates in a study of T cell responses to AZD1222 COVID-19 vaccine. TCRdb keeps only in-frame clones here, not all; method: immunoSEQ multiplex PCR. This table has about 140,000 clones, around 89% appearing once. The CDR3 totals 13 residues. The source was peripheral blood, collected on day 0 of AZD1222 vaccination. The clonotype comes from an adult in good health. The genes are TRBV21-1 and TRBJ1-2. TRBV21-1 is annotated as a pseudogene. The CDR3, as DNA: TGTGCCAGCAGCACCCCAGGGACCTATGGCTACACCTTC. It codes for CASSTPGTYGYTF.